Listed below are T cell receptor beta chains from one sample, sequenced in a study of tissue T cells after allogeneic stem cell transplantation. The table came from immunoSEQ multiplex PCR; TCRdb's copy has only in-frame clones and leaves some out. The sample consists of about 5,700 clones, approximately 80% of them appearing once. The sequences come from blood, collected before transplantation. The receptors derive from a man aged 40-75 years who later had graft-versus-host disease after an allogeneic stem cell transplant. The CDR3 runs from the conserved cysteine through the conserved F or W. A D gene is named only where the DNA matches it firmly.

v_call,j_call,d_call,cdr3_aa
TRBV3-1/TRBV3-2,TRBJ1-6,TRBD1,CASSQQGESPLHF
TRBV4-1,TRBJ1-5,TRBD1,CASSQVTGTNQPQHF
TRBV20-1,TRBJ2-7,.,CSASLGGVSEQYF
TRBV28,TRBJ2-3,TRBD2,CASSSREGDPSTDTQYF
TRBV5-1,TRBJ2-5,TRBD2,CASSSSSGAQETQYF
TRBV10-2,TRBJ2-4,TRBD1,CASRVPGQGDKNIQYF
TRBV5-4,TRBJ2-5,.,CASSWRGETQYF
TRBV10-3,TRBJ2-5,TRBD1,CAAGTGEETQYF
TRBV30,TRBJ1-3,TRBD1,CAWRVQGANTIYF
TRBV2,TRBJ1-5,.,CASRPGSAGQPQHF
TRBV18,TRBJ2-6,.,CASSPPSAGASGANVLTF